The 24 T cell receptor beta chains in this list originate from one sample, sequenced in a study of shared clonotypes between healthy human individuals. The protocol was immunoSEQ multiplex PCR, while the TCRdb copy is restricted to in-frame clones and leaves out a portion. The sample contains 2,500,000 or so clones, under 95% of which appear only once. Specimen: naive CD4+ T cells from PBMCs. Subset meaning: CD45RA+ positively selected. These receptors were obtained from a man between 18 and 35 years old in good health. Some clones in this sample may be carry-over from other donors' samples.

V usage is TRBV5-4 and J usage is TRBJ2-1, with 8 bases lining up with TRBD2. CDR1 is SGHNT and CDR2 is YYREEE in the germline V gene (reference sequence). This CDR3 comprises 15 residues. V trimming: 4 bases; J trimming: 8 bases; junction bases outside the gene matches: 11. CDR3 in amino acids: CASSPGIAGTYEQFF. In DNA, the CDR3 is TGTGCCAGCAGCCCTGGAATAGCGGGAACCTATGAGCAGTTCTTC.

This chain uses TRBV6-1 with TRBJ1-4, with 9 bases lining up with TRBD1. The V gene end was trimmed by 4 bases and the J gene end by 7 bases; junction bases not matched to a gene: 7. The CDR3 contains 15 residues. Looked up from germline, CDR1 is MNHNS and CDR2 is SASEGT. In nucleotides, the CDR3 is TGTGCCAGCAGTGCAGGACAGGGGCGGGGTGAAAAACTGTTTTTT. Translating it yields CASSAGQGRGEKLFF.

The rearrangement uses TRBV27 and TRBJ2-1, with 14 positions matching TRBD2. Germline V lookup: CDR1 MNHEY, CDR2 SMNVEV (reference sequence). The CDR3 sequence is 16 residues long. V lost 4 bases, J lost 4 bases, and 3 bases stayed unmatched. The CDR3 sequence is CASSSRTSGRYNEQFF. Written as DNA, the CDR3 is TGTGCCAGCAGTTCTCGGACTAGCGGGAGGTACAATGAGCAGTTCTTC.

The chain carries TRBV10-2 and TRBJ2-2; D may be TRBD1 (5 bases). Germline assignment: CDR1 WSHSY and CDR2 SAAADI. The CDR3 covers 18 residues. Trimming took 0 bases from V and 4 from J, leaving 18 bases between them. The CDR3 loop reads CASSESIGAGIFTGELFF. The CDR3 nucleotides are TGCGCCAGCAGTGAGTCGATAGGGGCAGGGATCTTCACCGGGGAGCTGTTTTTT.

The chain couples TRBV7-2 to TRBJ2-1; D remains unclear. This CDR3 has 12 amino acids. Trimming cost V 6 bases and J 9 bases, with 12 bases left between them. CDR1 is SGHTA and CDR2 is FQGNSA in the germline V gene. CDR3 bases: TGTGCCAGCAGTGGGTTTGAGAGTGAGCAGTTCTTC. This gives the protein CASSGFESEQFF.

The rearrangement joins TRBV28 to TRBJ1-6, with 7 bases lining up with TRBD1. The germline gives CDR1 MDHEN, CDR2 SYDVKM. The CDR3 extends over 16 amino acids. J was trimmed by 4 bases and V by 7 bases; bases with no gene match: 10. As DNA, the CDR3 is TGTGCCAGCAACAAGTCCGGGACAGTATATAATTCACCCCTCCACTTT. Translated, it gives CASNKSGTVYNSPLHF.

The CDR3 DNA reads as TGTGCCAGCAGTGAACTAGCGGGAGGAGGGGCCGGGGAGCTGTTTTTT. Translation gives CASSELAGGGAGELFF. The chain links TRBV27 to TRBJ2-2; TRBD2 aligns across 12 bases. The V segment lost 5 bases and the J segment 6 bases; nucleotides outside the gene matches: 7. The CDR3 length is 16 residues. Germline assignment: CDR1 MNHEY and CDR2 SMNVEV (reference sequence).

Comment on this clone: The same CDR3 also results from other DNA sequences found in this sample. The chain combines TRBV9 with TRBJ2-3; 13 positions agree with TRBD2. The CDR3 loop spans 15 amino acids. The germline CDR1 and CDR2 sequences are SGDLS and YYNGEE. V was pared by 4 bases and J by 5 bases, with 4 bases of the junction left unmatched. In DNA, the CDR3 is TGTGCCAGCAGCCTCCGACTAGCGGGAGGAGATACGCAGTATTTT. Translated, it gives CASSLRLAGGDTQYF.

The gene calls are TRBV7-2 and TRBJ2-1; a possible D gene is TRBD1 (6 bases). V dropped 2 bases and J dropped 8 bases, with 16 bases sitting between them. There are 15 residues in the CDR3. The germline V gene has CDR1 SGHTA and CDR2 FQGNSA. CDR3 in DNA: TGTGCCAGCAGCTTAAACCAGGGGCGGTGGGATGAGCAGTTCTTC. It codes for CASSLNQGRWDEQFF.

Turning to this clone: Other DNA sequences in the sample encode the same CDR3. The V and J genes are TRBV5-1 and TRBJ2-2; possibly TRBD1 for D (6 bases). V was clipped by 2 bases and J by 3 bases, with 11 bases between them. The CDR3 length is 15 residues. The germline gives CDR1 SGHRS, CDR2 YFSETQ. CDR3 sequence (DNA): TGCGCCAGCAGCTTAGGGGCAGGGGACACCGGGGAGCTGTTTTTT. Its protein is CASSLGAGDTGELFF.

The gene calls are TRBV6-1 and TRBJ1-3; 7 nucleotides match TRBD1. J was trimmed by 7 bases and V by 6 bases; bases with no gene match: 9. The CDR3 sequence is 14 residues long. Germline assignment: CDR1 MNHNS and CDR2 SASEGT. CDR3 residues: CASRDTGEPNTIYF. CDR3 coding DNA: TGTGCCAGCAGGGACACAGGGGAACCGAACACCATATATTTT.

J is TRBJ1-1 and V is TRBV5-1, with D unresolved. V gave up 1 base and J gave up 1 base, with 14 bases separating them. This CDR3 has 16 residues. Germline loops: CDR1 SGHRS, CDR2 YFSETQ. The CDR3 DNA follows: TGCGCCAGCAGCTTGTCATCGTGGTCCGGGAACACTGAAGCTTTCTTT. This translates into CASSLSSWSGNTEAFF.

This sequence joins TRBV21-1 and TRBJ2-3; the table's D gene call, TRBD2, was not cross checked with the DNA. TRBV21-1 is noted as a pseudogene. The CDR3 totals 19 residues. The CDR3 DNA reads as TGTGCCAGCAGCATAGAGACGTGGGATTTAGCGGTTAACACAGATACGCAGTATTTT. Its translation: CASSIETWDLAVNTDTQYF.

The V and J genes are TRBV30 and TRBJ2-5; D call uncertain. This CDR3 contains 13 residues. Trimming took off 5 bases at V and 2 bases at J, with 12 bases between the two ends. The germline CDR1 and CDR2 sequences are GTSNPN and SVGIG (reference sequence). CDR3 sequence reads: CAWSRMGQETQYF. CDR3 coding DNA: TGTGCCTGGTCCCGGATGGGGCAAGAGACCCAGTACTTC.

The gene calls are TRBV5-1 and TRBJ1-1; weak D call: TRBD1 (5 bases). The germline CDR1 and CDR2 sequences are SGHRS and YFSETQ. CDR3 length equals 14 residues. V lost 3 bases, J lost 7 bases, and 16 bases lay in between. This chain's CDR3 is CASSYKTQGVEAFF. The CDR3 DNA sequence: TGCGCCAGCAGCTACAAAACTCAGGGAGTTGAAGCTTTCTTT.

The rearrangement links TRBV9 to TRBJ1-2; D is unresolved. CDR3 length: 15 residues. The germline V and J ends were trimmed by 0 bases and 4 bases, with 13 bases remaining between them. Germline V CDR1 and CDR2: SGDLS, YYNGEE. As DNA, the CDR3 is TGTGCCAGCAGCGTAGATCCGAGACCGAGCTATGGCTACACCTTC. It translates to CASSVDPRPSYGYTF.

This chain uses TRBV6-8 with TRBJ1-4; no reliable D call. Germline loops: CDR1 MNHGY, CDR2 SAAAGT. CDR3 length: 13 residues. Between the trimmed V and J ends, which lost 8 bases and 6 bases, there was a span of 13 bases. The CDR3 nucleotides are TGTGCCAGCCCGGCCAGTAGGTATGAAAAACTGTTTTTT. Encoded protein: CASPASRYEKLFF.

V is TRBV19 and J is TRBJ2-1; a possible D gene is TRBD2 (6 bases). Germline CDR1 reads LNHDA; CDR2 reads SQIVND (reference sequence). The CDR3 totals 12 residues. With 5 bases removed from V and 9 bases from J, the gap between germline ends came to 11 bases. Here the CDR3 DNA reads TGTGCCAGTAGTGCAAGGACTACTGAGCAGTTCTTC. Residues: CASSARTTEQFF.

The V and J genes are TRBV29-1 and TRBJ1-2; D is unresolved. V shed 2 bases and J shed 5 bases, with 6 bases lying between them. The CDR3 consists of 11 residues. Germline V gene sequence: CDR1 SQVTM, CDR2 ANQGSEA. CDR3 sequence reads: CSVEILYGYTF. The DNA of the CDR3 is TGCAGCGTTGAAATTTTATATGGCTACACCTTC.

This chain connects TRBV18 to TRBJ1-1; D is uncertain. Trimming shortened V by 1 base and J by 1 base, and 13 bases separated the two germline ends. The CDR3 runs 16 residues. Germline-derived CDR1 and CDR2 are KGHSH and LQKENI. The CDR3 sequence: CASSPLRLRANTEAFF. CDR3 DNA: TGTGCCAGCTCACCACTTCGCCTGCGGGCGAACACTGAAGCTTTCTTT.

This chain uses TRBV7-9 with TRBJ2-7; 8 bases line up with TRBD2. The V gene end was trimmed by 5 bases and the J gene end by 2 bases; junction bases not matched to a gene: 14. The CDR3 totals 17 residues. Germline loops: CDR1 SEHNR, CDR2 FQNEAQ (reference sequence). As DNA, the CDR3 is TGTGCCAGCAGCCCACCCGGCGGGAGGCCGAGAACCTACGAGCAGTACTTC. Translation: CASSPPGGRPRTYEQYF.

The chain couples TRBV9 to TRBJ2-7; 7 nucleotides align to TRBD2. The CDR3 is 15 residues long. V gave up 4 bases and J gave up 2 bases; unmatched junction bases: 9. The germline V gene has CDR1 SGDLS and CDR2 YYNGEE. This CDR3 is CASSPSGTNAYEQYF. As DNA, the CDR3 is TGTGCCAGCAGCCCCTCTGGGACTAACGCCTACGAGCAGTACTTC.

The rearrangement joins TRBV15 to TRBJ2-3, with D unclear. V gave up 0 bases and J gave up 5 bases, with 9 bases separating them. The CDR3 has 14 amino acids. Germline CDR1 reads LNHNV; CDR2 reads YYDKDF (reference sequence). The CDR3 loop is CATSRDLSGDTQYF. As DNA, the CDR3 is TGTGCCACCAGCAGAGATCTATCTGGAGATACGCAGTATTTT.

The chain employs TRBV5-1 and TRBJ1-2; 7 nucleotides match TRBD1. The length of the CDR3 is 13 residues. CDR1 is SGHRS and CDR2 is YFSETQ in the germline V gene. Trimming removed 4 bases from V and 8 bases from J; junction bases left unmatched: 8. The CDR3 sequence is CASSLGTVGGYTF. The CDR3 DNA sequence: TGCGCCAGCAGCCTGGGGACAGTGGGAGGCTACACCTTC.